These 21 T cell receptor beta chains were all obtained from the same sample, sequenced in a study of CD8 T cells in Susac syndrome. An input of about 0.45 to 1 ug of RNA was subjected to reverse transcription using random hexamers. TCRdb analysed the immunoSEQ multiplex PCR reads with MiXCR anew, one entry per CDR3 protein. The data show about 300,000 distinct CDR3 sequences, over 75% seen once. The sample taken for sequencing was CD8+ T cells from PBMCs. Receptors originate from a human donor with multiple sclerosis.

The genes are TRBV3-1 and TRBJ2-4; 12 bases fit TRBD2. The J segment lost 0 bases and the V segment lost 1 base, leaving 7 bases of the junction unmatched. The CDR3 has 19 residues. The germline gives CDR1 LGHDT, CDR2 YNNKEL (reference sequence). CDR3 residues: CASSQGGLAGPLAKNIQYF. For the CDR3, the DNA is TGTGCCAGCAGCCAAGGTGGACTAGCGGGGCCTCTAGCCAAAAACATTCAGTACTTC.

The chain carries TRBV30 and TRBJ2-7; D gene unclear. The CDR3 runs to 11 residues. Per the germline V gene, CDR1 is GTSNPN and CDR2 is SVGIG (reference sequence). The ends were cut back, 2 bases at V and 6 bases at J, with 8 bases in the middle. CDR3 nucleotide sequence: TGTGCCTGGAGTACCATTTTCGAGCAGTACTTC. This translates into CAWSTIFEQYF.

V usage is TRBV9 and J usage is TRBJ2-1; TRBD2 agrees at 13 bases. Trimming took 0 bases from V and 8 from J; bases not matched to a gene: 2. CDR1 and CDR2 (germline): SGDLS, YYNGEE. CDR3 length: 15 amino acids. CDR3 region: CASSVALAGGDEQFF. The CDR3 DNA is TGTGCCAGCAGCGTAGCACTAGCGGGAGGGGATGAGCAGTTCTTC.

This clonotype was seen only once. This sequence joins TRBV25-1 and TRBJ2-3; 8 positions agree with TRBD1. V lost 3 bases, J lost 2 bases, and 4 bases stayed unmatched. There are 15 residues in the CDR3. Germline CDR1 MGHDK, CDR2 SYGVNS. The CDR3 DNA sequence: TGTGCCAGCAGTGACAGGGGGCATGCCACAGATACGCAGTATTTT. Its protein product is CASSDRGHATDTQYF. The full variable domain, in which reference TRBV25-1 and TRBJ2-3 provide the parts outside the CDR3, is EADIYQTPRYLVIGTGKKITLECSQTMGHDKMYWYQQDPGMELHLIHYSYGVNSTEKGDLSSESTVSRIRTEHFPLTLESARPSHTSQYLCASSDRGHATDTQYFGPGTRLTVL.

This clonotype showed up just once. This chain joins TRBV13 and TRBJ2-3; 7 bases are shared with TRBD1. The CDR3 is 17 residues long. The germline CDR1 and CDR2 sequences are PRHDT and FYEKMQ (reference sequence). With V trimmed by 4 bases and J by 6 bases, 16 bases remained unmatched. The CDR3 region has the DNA TGTGCCAGCAGCTCCGTGGCCGGACAGGCCGCCGGGGATACGCAGTATTTT. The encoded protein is CASSSVAGQAAGDTQYF.

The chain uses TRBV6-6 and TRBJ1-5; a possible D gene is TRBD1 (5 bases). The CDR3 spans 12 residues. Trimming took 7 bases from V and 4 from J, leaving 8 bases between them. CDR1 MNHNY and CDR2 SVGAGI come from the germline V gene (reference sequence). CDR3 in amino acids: CASTGRNQPQHF. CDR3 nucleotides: TGTGCCAGCACAGGGAGGAATCAGCCCCAGCATTTT.

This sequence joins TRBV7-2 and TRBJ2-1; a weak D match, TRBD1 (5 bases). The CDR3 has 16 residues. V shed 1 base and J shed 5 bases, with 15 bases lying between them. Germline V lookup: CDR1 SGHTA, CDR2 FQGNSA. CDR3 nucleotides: TGTGCCAGCAGCTTAGATCAGGGCAGAACGGACAATGAGCAGTTCTTC. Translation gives CASSLDQGRTDNEQFF.

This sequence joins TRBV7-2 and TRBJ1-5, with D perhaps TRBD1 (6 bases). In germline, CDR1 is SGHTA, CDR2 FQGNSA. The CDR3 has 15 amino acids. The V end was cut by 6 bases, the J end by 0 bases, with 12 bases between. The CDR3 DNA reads TGTGCCAGCAGACAAGGACAGTATAGCAATCAGCCCCAGCATTTT. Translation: CASRQGQYSNQPQHF.

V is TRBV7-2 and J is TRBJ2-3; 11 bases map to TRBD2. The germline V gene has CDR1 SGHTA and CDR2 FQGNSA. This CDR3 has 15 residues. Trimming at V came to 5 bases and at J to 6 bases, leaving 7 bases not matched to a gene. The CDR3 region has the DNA TGTGCCAGCAGCGCTATAGCGGGAGGGCTTGATACGCAGTATTTT. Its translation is CASSAIAGGLDTQYF. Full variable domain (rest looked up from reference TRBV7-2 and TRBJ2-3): GAGVSQSPSNKVTEKGKDVELRCDPISGHTALYWYRQSLGQGLEFLIYFQGNSAPDKSGLPSDRFSAERTGGSVSTLTIQRTQQEDSAVYLCASSAIAGGLDTQYFGPGTRLTVL.

CDR3 nucleotide sequence: TGCAGCGTTGAAGATCATACGGGGTTATTAAATCAGCCCCAGCATTTT. Protein: CSVEDHTGLLNQPQHF. This chain joins TRBV29-1 and TRBJ1-5; no reliable D call. The germline V gene encodes CDR1 SQVTM and CDR2 ANQGSEA. The CDR3 has 16 residues. V dropped 0 bases and J dropped 4 bases, with 16 bases sitting between them.

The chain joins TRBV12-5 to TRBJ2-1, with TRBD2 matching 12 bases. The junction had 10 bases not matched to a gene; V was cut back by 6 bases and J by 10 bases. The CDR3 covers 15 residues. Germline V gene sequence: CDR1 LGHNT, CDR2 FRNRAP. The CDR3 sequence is CASGSPTSGSWEQFF. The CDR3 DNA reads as TGTGCTAGTGGCTCTCCGACTAGCGGGAGTTGGGAGCAGTTCTTC.

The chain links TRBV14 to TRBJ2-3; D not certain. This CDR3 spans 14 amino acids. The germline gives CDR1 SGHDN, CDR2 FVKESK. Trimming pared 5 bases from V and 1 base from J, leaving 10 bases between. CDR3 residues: CASSVRWGTDTQYF. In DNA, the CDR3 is TGTGCCAGCAGCGTCCGGTGGGGCACAGATACGCAGTATTTT.

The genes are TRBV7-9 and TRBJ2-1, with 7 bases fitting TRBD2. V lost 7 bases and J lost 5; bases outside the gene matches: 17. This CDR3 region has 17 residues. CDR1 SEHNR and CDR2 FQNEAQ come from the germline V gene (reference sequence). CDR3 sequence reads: CASNSRGSVGWNNEQFF. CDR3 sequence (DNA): TGTGCCAGCAACTCGCGCGGGAGTGTGGGGTGGAACAATGAGCAGTTCTTC.

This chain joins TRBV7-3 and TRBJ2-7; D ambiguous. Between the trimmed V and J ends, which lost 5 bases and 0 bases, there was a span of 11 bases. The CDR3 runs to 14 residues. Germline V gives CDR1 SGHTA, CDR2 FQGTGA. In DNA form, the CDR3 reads TGTGCCAGCAGCATGAACGACTTCTCCTACGAGCAGTACTTC. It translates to CASSMNDFSYEQYF.

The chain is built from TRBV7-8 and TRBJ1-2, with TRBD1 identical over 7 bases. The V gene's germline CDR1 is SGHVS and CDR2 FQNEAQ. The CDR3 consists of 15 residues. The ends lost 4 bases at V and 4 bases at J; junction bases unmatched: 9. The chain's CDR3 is CASSSSRTGAYGYTF. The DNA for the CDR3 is TGTGCCAGCAGCTCCTCTAGGACAGGCGCCTATGGCTACACCTTC.

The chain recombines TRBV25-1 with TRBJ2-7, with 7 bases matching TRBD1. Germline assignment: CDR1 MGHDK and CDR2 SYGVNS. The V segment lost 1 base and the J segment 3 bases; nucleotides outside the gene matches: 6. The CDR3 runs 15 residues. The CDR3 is CASSESWAGGYEQYF. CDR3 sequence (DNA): TGTGCCAGCAGTGAATCTTGGGCAGGGGGCTACGAGCAGTACTTC.

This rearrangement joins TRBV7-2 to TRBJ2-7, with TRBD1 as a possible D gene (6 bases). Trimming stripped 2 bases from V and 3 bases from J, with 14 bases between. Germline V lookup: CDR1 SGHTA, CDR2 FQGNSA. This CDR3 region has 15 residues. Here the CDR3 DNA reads TGTGCCAGCAGCTTAAGCTGGACAGAAGACTACGAGCAGTACTTC. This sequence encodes CASSLSWTEDYEQYF.

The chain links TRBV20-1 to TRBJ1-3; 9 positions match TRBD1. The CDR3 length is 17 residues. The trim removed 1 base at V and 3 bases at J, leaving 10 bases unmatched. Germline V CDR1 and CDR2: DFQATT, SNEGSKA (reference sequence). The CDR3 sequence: CSARAGTGSRDGNTIYF. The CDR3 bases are TGCAGTGCTAGAGCCGGGACAGGGAGTAGGGATGGAAACACCATATATTTT.

The CDR3 region has the DNA TGTGCCAGCAGTACAGGGTTTGGTGACACTGAAGCTTTCTTT. Residues: CASSTGFGDTEAFF. The chain joins TRBV9 to TRBJ1-1; a weak D match, TRBD1 (6 bases). The CDR3 consists of 14 residues. Between the trimmed V and J ends, which lost 5 bases and 3 bases, there was a span of 14 bases. Germline lookup yields CDR1 SGDLS and CDR2 YYNGEE.

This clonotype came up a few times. CDR3 loop: CATSGTGSSGANVLTF. CDR3 in DNA: TGTGCCACCTCGGGGACAGGGTCCTCTGGGGCCAACGTCCTGACTTTC. This chain uses TRBV6-2 or TRBV6-3 with TRBJ2-6; TRBD1 matches 9 bases. Unmatched junction bases numbered 7, after V lost 10 bases and J lost 0 bases. There are 16 residues in the CDR3. Germline V CDR1 and CDR2: MNHEY, SVGEGT.

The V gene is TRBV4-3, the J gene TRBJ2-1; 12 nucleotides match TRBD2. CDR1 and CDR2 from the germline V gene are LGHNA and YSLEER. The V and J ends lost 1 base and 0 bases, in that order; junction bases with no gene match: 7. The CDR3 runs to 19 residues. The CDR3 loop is CASSQGTSGIRSSYNEQFF. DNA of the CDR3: TGCGCCAGCAGCCAAGGGACTAGCGGGATAAGAAGCTCCTACAATGAGCAGTTCTTC.